Listed here is a single T cell receptor (beta chain). The data originate from a study of blood T cell repertoires in COVID-19. At the level of the study: Samples of COVID-19 (acute and convalescent) were obtained from the United States, Italy and Spain.

In the original workflow: Estimation of nucleated cell counts relied on the amplification of reference gene primers. Assay used: immunoSEQ multiplex PCR; TCRdb lists only in-frame clones, some missing. That table furnishes V, J and clone size, whereas the DNA furnished D and trimming. This table holds 40,000 to 55,000 clones, 84% found once. Germline CDR1 is SGHTA and CDR2 is FQGNSA. This CDR3 spans 16 amino acids. With 1 base removed from V and 2 bases from J, the gap between germline ends came to 14 bases. The sample was peripheral blood. The sequence derives from a human donor in a cohort sampled during active COVID-19. The genes are TRBV7-2 and TRBJ1-1; D might be TRBD1 (5 bases). DNA of the CDR3: TGTGCCAGCAGCTTAGGGTCGGGGAGGGGAAACACTGAAGCTTTCTTT. Translated, it gives CASSLGSGRGNTEAFF. Full variable domain (missing parts from reference TRBV7-2 and TRBJ1-1): GAGVSQSPSNKVTEKGKDVELRCDPISGHTALYWYRQSLGQGLEFLIYFQGNSAPDKSGLPSDRFSAERTGGSVSTLTIQRTQQEDSAVYLCASSLGSGRGNTEAFFGQGTRLTVV.